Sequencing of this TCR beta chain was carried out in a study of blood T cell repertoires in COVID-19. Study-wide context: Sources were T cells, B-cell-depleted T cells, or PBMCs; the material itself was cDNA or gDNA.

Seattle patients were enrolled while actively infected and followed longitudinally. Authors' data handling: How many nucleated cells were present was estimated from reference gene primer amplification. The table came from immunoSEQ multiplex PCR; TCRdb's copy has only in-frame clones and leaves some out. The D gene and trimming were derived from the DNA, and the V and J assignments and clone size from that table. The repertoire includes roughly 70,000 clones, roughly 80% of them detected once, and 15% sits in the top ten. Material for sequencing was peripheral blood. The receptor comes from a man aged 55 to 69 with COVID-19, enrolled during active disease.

CDR3 nucleotide sequence: TGCGCCAGCAGCCAACCGACCGGGACAGGGAGGGCCGGGGAGCTGTTTTTT. It yields the protein CASSQPTGTGRAGELFF. The chain employs TRBV4-1 and TRBJ2-2; 9 bases align to TRBD1. The length of the CDR3 is 17 residues. With V trimmed by 2 bases and J by 6 bases, 10 bases remained unmatched. Germline-derived CDR1 and CDR2 are MGHRA and YSYEKL.